The 30 T cell receptor beta chains below come from one sample, sequenced in a study of cytomegalovirus exposure and HLA in healthy donors. Primers: 60 Vbeta forward and 13 Jbeta reverse. Repertoires were generated with immunoSEQ multiplex PCR, while TCRdb's copy carries only in-frame clones and drops some. This repertoire includes 85,000 to 90,000 clones. Sequenced material: PBMCs. These receptors originate from a man aged 50-60 years in good health and CMV-seropositive.

As to this clone: At one end the junction does not follow the germline gene, possibly because of a read error. This chain joins TRBV7-7 and TRBJ2-5; a possible D gene is TRBD2 (6 bases). CDR3 length: 15 residues. Germline lookup yields CDR1 SSHAT and CDR2 FNYEAQ (reference sequence). CDR3 amino acids: CASSPGGEARETQYF. The CDR3 DNA reads TGTGCTAGCAGCCCGGGCGGGGAGGCGCGAGAGACCCAGTACTTC.

The chain uses TRBV11-2 and TRBJ1-5, with a tentative D call TRBD1 (5 bases). The CDR3 extends over 15 amino acids. Germline values: CDR1 SGHAT, CDR2 FQNNGV. V was pared by 5 bases and J by 4 bases, with 15 bases between. The CDR3 sequence: CASSLRAGGNQPQHF. The CDR3 DNA reads as TGTGCCAGCAGCCTGAGAGCTGGGGGGAATCAGCCCCAGCATTTT.

This chain links TRBV18 with TRBJ2-7; D perhaps matches TRBD1 (6 bases). This CDR3 spans 12 amino acids. The V end lost 6 bases, the J end lost 6 bases, and 12 bases lay between the germline ends. Per germline, CDR1 KGHSH and CDR2 LQKENI. The CDR3 is CASSATGTEQYF. The CDR3 region has the DNA TGTGCCAGCTCGGCAACAGGGACCGAGCAGTACTTC.

This chain connects TRBV9 to TRBJ2-5, with D possibly matching TRBD1 (6 bases). V lost 2 bases, J lost 5 bases, and 16 bases lay in between. Looked up from germline, CDR1 is SGDLS and CDR2 is YYNGEE. The CDR3 totals 15 residues. CDR3 bases: TGTGCCAGCAGCGTTGACTCAGATCAGGGGGAGACCCAGTACTTC. This gives the protein CASSVDSDQGETQYF.

The rearrangement links TRBV4-1 to TRBJ2-7; possible D gene TRBD2, 6 bases. V gave up 6 bases and J gave up 4 bases, with 19 bases separating them. Germline CDR1 and CDR2: MGHRA and YSYEKL. The CDR3 totals 15 residues. The CDR3 bases are TGCGCCAGCAGTCCCGCCGGGACTGGAGCTTACGAGCAGTACTTC. Translating it yields CASSPAGTGAYEQYF.

The genes are TRBV7-9 and TRBJ2-1, with D perhaps TRBD2 (6 bases). Germline V gives CDR1 SEHNR, CDR2 FQNEAQ (reference sequence). Trimming cost V 11 bases and J 4 bases, with 18 bases left between them. This CDR3 is built from 14 residues. Here the CDR3 DNA reads TGTGCCTCCCGGCGGGGTAGTTTGTACAATGAGCAGTTCTTC. This gives the protein CASRRGSLYNEQFF.

This chain connects TRBV30 to TRBJ1-6; 7 positions match TRBD1. CDR3 size: 14 residues. The J segment lost 9 bases and the V segment lost 0 bases, leaving 5 bases of the junction unmatched. CDR1 is GTSNPN and CDR2 is SVGIG in the germline V gene (reference sequence). CDR3 DNA sequence: TGTGCCTGGAGTGTACGGGGACAGCTTTCACCCCTCCACTTT. Translating gives CAWSVRGQLSPLHF.

V gene TRBV10-3 combines with J gene TRBJ2-5, with D maybe TRBD2 (5 bases). The V end lost 3 bases, the J end lost 5 bases, and 10 bases lay between the germline ends. The V gene's germline CDR1 is ENHRY and CDR2 SYGVKD. The CDR3 has 13 residues. As DNA, the CDR3 is TGTGCCATCAGTGACCCCACGGGGGAGACCCAGTACTTC. Amino acid sequence: CAISDPTGETQYF.

The rearrangement joins TRBV5-8 to TRBJ1-2; 11 nucleotides agree with TRBD1. The J segment lost 5 bases and the V segment lost 3 bases, leaving 9 bases of the junction unmatched. This CDR3 is built from 16 residues. Germline V gene data show CDR1 as SGHTS and CDR2 as YDEGEE. The CDR3: CASSSLRTGGSYGYTF. The CDR3 nucleotides are TGTGCCAGCAGCTCCCTCCGGACAGGGGGCTCTTATGGCTACACCTTC. The full variable domain, completed using reference TRBV5-8 and TRBJ1-2, is EAGVTQSPTHLIKTRGQQATLRCSPISGHTSVYWYQQALGLGLQFLLWYDEGEERNRGNFPPRFSGRQFPNYSSELNVNALELEDSALYLCASSSLRTGGSYGYTFGSGTRLTVV.

The chain couples TRBV7-9 to TRBJ1-2, with D unclear. The CDR3 has 12 amino acids. The germline gives CDR1 SEHNR, CDR2 FQNEAQ (reference sequence). Trimming took off 11 bases at V and 4 bases at J, with 14 bases between the two ends. CDR3 region: CAGTVLIYGYTF. The CDR3 region has the DNA TGTGCCGGTACAGTCTTGATCTATGGCTACACCTTC. Combining the CDR3 with reference TRBV7-9 and TRBJ1-2 gives the whole variable domain DTGVSQNPRHKITKRGQNVTFRCDPISEHNRLYWYRQTLGQGPEFLTYFQNEAQLEKSRLLSDRFSAERPKGSFSTLEIQRTEQGDSAMYLCAGTVLIYGYTFGSGTRLTVV.

The chain uses TRBV19 and TRBJ1-4, with 7 bases matching TRBD1. This CDR3 has 19 amino acids. V trimming: 0 bases; J trimming: 7 bases; junction bases outside the gene matches: 17. CDR1 and CDR2 (germline): LNHDA, SQIVND (reference sequence). CDR3 DNA sequence: TGTGCCAGTAGTATAGATGGGACAGCCTTTGGAAGGGTAGTTGAAAAACTGTTTTTT. Translating it yields CASSIDGTAFGRVVEKLFF.

The V call is TRBV6-5, the J call TRBJ2-1; D might be TRBD2 (6 bases). CDR1 and CDR2 from the germline V gene are MNHEY and SVGAGI. Trimming shortened V by 6 bases and J by 3 bases, and 15 bases separated the two germline ends. The CDR3 extends over 15 amino acids. The CDR3 reads CASSPGTSVYNEQFF. The CDR3 DNA sequence: TGTGCCAGCAGCCCCGGGACTTCAGTCTACAATGAGCAGTTCTTC.

V gene TRBV28 combines with J gene TRBJ2-7; 9 nucleotides match TRBD1. CDR3 length equals 15 residues. Germline-derived CDR1 and CDR2 are MDHEN and SYDVKM. CDR3 sequence: CASSAGTGSHHAIEV. DNA for the CDR3: TGTGCCAGCAGCGCCGGGACAGGGTCCCACCACGCTATTGAGGTC.

The V call is TRBV29-1, the J call TRBJ2-3; weak D call: TRBD2 (5 bases). The CDR3 sequence is 13 residues long. Trimming stripped 7 bases from V and 7 bases from J, with 18 bases between. CDR1 is SQVTM, CDR2 ANQGSEA, per germline. In DNA form, the CDR3 reads TGCAGCGGAGAATCTGGGGAGTTGAATACGCAGTATTTT. Translating gives CSGESGELNTQYF.

CDR3 region: CASSRQVLGEAFF. DNA of the CDR3: TGTGCCAGTAGCAGACAGGTACTGGGGGAAGCTTTCTTT. V is TRBV19 and J is TRBJ1-1, with D tentatively TRBD1 (6 bases). Between the trimmed V and J ends, which lost 6 bases and 8 bases, there was a span of 16 bases. The CDR3 totals 13 residues. Germline V gives CDR1 LNHDA, CDR2 SQIVND (reference sequence).

The V call is TRBV5-4, the J call TRBJ1-2; 7 positions agree with TRBD1. The CDR3 spans 14 residues. Germline CDR1 and CDR2: SGHNT and YYREEE (reference sequence). The junction had 3 bases not matched to a gene; V was cut back by 0 bases and J by 4 bases. The DNA of the CDR3 is TGTGCCAGCAGCTTGGCCAGGGACAGCTATGGCTACACCTTC. It yields the protein CASSLARDSYGYTF.

Of note for this clone: Germline is not matched at one junction end, which may reflect a read error. The V call is TRBV30, the J call TRBJ2-1, with a tentative D call TRBD1 (6 bases). The CDR3 spans 13 residues. Germline assignment: CDR1 GTSNPN and CDR2 SVGIG (reference sequence). In nucleotides, the CDR3 is TGTACCTGGAGTAAGAACAGGGACAATGAGCAGTTCTTC. Translating it yields CTWSKNRDNEQFF.

V and J are TRBV18 and TRBJ1-2; D is possibly TRBD1 (6 bases). CDR1 is KGHSH and CDR2 is LQKENI in the germline V gene. The CDR3 sequence is 14 residues long. The V end lost 3 bases, the J end lost 0 bases, and 8 bases lay between the germline ends. The CDR3 here is CASSPDRSNYGYTF. As DNA, the CDR3 is TGTGCCAGCTCACCCGACAGGTCTAACTATGGCTACACCTTC.

This chain joins TRBV6-6 and TRBJ1-3; 9 bases map to TRBD1. The CDR3 is 14 residues long. With V trimmed by 4 bases and J by 4 bases, 2 bases remained unmatched. Germline loops: CDR1 MNHNY, CDR2 SVGAGI (reference sequence). The CDR3 DNA reads TGTGCCAGCAGTTGGACAGGGGAGGGAAACACCATATATTTT. This sequence encodes CASSWTGEGNTIYF.

This chain uses TRBV30 with TRBJ2-3; D possibly corresponds to TRBD2 (6 bases). The CDR3 totals 13 residues. Per the germline V gene, CDR1 is GTSNPN and CDR2 is SVGIG (reference sequence). The V end was cut by 3 bases, the J end by 1 base, with 8 bases between. CDR3: CAWRSSGTDTQYF. CDR3 bases: TGTGCCTGGAGGTCTAGCGGCACAGATACGCAGTATTTT.

This chain links TRBV7-2 with TRBJ2-5, with a possible D match to TRBD2 (5 bases). CDR3 size: 15 residues. CDR1 and CDR2 (germline): SGHTA, FQGNSA. With 3 bases removed from V and 5 bases from J, the gap between germline ends came to 16 bases. Written as DNA, the CDR3 is TGTGCCAGCAGCTTGTCCGGCGGGCTCGGGGAGACCCAGTACTTC. As protein: CASSLSGGLGETQYF.

CDR3 bases: TGTGCCAGTAGTCGAAAGGGGACAGGGGACACAGATACGCAGTATTTT. Protein: CASSRKGTGDTDTQYF. The chain carries TRBV19 and TRBJ2-3, with 10 bases fitting TRBD1. V lost 5 bases to trimming and J lost 2 bases; unmatched junction nucleotides: 7. There are 16 residues in the CDR3. Germline assignment: CDR1 LNHDA and CDR2 SQIVND (reference sequence).

The chain employs TRBV11-2 and TRBJ2-1; TRBD2 is a possible D gene (6 bases). V dropped 3 bases and J dropped 8 bases, with 11 bases sitting between them. CDR1 SGHAT and CDR2 FQNNGV come from the germline V gene. The CDR3 extends over 13 amino acids. This CDR3 reads CASSFSSAYEQFF. In DNA, the CDR3 is TGTGCCAGCAGCTTCTCTAGCGCGTATGAGCAGTTCTTC.

The chain carries TRBV6-5 and TRBJ2-7; 12 bases match TRBD2. This CDR3 comprises 16 residues. CDR1 and CDR2 (germline): MNHEY, SVGAGI. The trim removed 0 bases at V and 2 bases at J, leaving 2 bases unmatched. CDR3 in amino acids: CASSYSASGRAYEQYF. DNA for the CDR3: TGTGCCAGCAGTTACTCGGCTAGCGGGAGGGCCTACGAGCAGTACTTC.

This chain links TRBV4-3 with TRBJ2-7; no clear D gene. Trimming removed 0 bases at V and 3 bases at J, with 12 bases between. The germline V gene encodes CDR1 LGHNA and CDR2 YSLEER. The CDR3 is 15 amino acids. This CDR3 is CASSQDLGYIYEQYV. CDR3 DNA: TGCGCCAGCAGCCAAGATCTGGGCTATATCTACGAGCAGTACGTC.

The chain uses TRBV21-1 and TRBJ1-5; the table assigns TRBD1, which was not confirmed against the DNA. TRBV21-1 is reported as a pseudogene. This CDR3 is built from 17 residues. The CDR3 coding sequence is TGTGCCAGCAGATCCATAAAGACAGGGCCGAGCAATCAGCCCCAGCATTTT. It specifies CASRSIKTGPSNQPQHF.

J is TRBJ1-5 and V is TRBV4-1; 7 bases fit TRBD1. Germline lookup yields CDR1 MGHRA and CDR2 YSYEKL. J was trimmed by 4 bases and V by 5 bases; bases with no gene match: 14. The CDR3 runs 17 residues. Here the CDR3 DNA reads TGCGCCAGCAGCTCAGTACTCCCGGGACAGATAAATCAGCCCCAGCATTTT. It encodes CASSSVLPGQINQPQHF.

The rearrangement links TRBV11-2 to TRBJ1-5, with 8 positions matching TRBD1. The ends lost 6 bases at V and 5 bases at J; junction bases unmatched: 3. This CDR3 region has 13 residues. The germline V gene has CDR1 SGHAT and CDR2 FQNNGV. The CDR3 sequence is CASSLQGDQPQHF. As DNA, the CDR3 is TGTGCCAGCAGTTTACAGGGGGATCAGCCCCAGCATTTT.

The genes are TRBV30 and TRBJ1-5; a possible D gene is TRBD1 (5 bases). The CDR3 has 14 amino acids. Germline values: CDR1 GTSNPN, CDR2 SVGIG (reference sequence). V lost 2 bases and J lost 7, with 15 bases in between. CDR3 in DNA: TGTGCCTGGAGTAATGGCGGGGGTACCCAGCCCCAGCATTTT. Residues: CAWSNGGGTQPQHF.

The chain employs TRBV15 and TRBJ1-2, with 7 bases fitting TRBD1. The CDR3 spans 16 residues. The V gene's germline CDR1 is LNHNV and CDR2 YYDKDF (reference sequence). J lost 4 bases, V lost 3 bases, and 11 bases had no gene match. CDR3 DNA sequence: TGTGCCACCAGCAGCCAGGGGACAGCAAATGCCTATGGCTACACCTTC. This gives the protein CATSSQGTANAYGYTF.